This entry lists 30 T cell receptor beta chains sequenced from one sample in a study of blood T cell repertoires in COVID-19. Measured with immunoSEQ multiplex PCR; TCRdb has only the in-frame clones, and not every one. In the table there are 80,000 to 100,000 clones, roughly 88% of which are singletons. Sequencing input: peripheral blood. These TCRs come from a human donor with active COVID-19. The donor label of this sample is uncertain.

In nucleotides, the CDR3 is TGTGCCAGCTCAAATCGAAGTGGGGCCTTGCCTTTCTTT. It is translated as CASSNRSGALPFF. The chain recombines TRBV18 with TRBJ1-1, with D maybe TRBD1 (5 bases). Germline-derived CDR1 and CDR2 are KGHSH and LQKENI. This CDR3 is built from 13 residues. V lost 5 bases and J 12 bases, leaving 19 bases between the germline ends.

This clone was recorded only once. The chain carries TRBV18 and TRBJ1-2, with 8 nucleotides matching TRBD1. The junction had 3 bases not matched to a gene; V was cut back by 3 bases and J by 0 bases. The length of the CDR3 is 15 residues. The germline gives CDR1 KGHSH, CDR2 LQKENI. This CDR3 is CASSPETGANYGYTF. The CDR3, as DNA: TGTGCCAGCTCACCGGAGACAGGGGCTAACTATGGCTACACCTTC.

The V gene is TRBV6-5, the J gene TRBJ2-7; TRBD1 is a possible D gene (5 bases). CDR1 is MNHEY, CDR2 SVGAGI, per germline. With 3 bases removed from V and 0 bases from J, the gap between germline ends came to 12 bases. This CDR3 region has 15 residues. The CDR3 is CASSYLQAPSYEQYF. DNA for the CDR3: TGTGCCAGCAGTTATTTACAGGCGCCCTCCTACGAGCAGTACTTC.

This chain connects TRBV6-5 to TRBJ2-7; maybe TRBD1 (6 bases). CDR1 and CDR2 from the germline V gene are MNHEY and SVGAGI. V was cut by 6 bases and J by 7 bases, with 16 bases left in between. CDR3 length: 13 amino acids. The CDR3 loop is CASSPQGKSEQYF. In DNA form, the CDR3 reads TGTGCCAGCAGCCCACAGGGCAAGTCGGAGCAGTACTTC.

V is TRBV18 and J is TRBJ2-7, with TRBD2 as a possible D gene (5 bases). CDR3 size: 21 residues. Trimming cost V 1 base and J 0 bases, with 28 bases left between them. Germline assignment: CDR1 KGHSH and CDR2 LQKENI. CDR3 DNA sequence: TGTGCCAGCTCACCACGCCCAGGTTTTGGGGTCGGTTCGGAGGCCTCCTACGAGCAGTACTTC. It encodes CASSPRPGFGVGSEASYEQYF.

The chain has TRBV7-2 and TRBJ1-5; D gene ambiguous. V shed 1 base and J shed 4 bases, with 8 bases lying between them. Germline V gene sequence: CDR1 SGHTA, CDR2 FQGNSA. CDR3 length: 14 amino acids. The CDR3 here is CASSLGDGNQPQHF. The CDR3 DNA reads TGTGCCAGCAGCTTAGGAGACGGGAATCAGCCCCAGCATTTT.

The chain combines TRBV4-3 with TRBJ2-3; TRBD2 matches at 8 bases. The CDR3 length is 17 residues. Trimming cost V 0 bases and J 0 bases; bases outside gene matches: 5. CDR1 is LGHNA, CDR2 YSLEER, per germline. As DNA, the CDR3 is TGCGCCAGCAGCCAAGATGGGCTAGCGGGCAGCACAGATACGCAGTATTTT. It translates to CASSQDGLAGSTDTQYF.

The gene calls are TRBV18 and TRBJ2-2; D may be TRBD1 (6 bases). The CDR3 has 17 residues. The germline V and J ends were trimmed by 8 bases and 1 base, with 20 bases remaining between them. Germline-derived CDR1 and CDR2 are KGHSH and LQKENI. The CDR3 DNA follows: TGTGCCAGCCCACAGAACCGAACAGGGAAGAACACCGGGGAGCTGTTTTTT. Translation gives CASPQNRTGKNTGELFF.

The chain is built from TRBV9 and TRBJ1-1; TRBD1 agrees at 8 bases. This CDR3 has 16 amino acids. Germline CDR1 SGDLS, CDR2 YYNGEE. V dropped 0 bases and J dropped 5; count of bases not matched to a gene: 9. CDR3 protein: CASSVGPGTGRTEAFF. DNA of the CDR3: TGTGCCAGCAGCGTAGGCCCCGGGACAGGAAGGACTGAAGCTTTCTTT.

This sequence joins TRBV11-2 and TRBJ1-1; D unresolved. CDR1 is SGHAT, CDR2 FQNNGV, per germline. The CDR3 sequence is 14 residues long. The ends were cut back, 3 bases at V and 5 bases at J, with 13 bases in the middle. The CDR3 DNA sequence: TGTGCCAGCAGCTTCAACGGGGTGCGGACTGAAGCTTTCTTT. Its protein product is CASSFNGVRTEAFF.

Here the CDR3 reads CASSMDRVIGEAFF. The DNA for the CDR3 is TGTGCCAGCAGTATGGACAGGGTGATTGGTGAAGCTTTCTTT. This chain joins TRBV7-2 and TRBJ1-1; 8 bases are a match to TRBD1. The CDR3 loop spans 14 amino acids. Unmatched junction bases numbered 10, after V lost 6 bases and J lost 7 bases. Germline V gives CDR1 SGHTA, CDR2 FQGNSA.

This chain joins TRBV5-6 and TRBJ2-2; D is possibly TRBD2 (7 bases). Germline V gives CDR1 SGHDT, CDR2 YYEEEE. Trimming stripped 0 bases from V and 4 bases from J, with 10 bases between. CDR3 length: 15 residues. In DNA, the CDR3 is TGTGCCAGCAGCTTGGGCGGGGGCACCACCGGGGAGCTGTTTTTT. The encoded protein is CASSLGGGTTGELFF.

The gene calls are TRBV5-1 and TRBJ1-2, with a possible D match to TRBD1 (6 bases). This CDR3 has 14 amino acids. V was pared by 2 bases and J by 3 bases, with 11 bases between. CDR1 and CDR2 (germline): SGHRS, YFSETQ. CDR3 sequence (DNA): TGCGCCAGCAGCTTCGGACAGAGGGACTATGGCTACACCTTC. It specifies CASSFGQRDYGYTF.

The chain recombines TRBV18 with TRBJ2-6; no firm D call. The V gene lost 3 bases and the J gene lost 0 bases, with 15 bases spanning the gap. The germline CDR1 and CDR2 sequences are KGHSH and LQKENI. The CDR3 extends over 18 amino acids. CDR3 residues: CASSPMTRVNSGANVLTF. CDR3 bases: TGTGCCAGCTCACCTATGACCCGGGTTAACTCTGGGGCCAACGTCCTGACTTTC.

The V call is TRBV6-5, the J call TRBJ2-2, with 7 bases matching TRBD1. Germline CDR1 reads MNHEY; CDR2 reads SVGAGI. The junction had 11 bases not matched to a gene; V was cut back by 7 bases and J by 6 bases. This CDR3 has 15 amino acids. The CDR3 region is CASKVGRGLAGELFF. In DNA, the CDR3 is TGTGCCAGCAAGGTCGGAAGGGGGCTTGCCGGGGAGCTGTTTTTT.

This clone was observed a single time. The gene calls are TRBV10-1 and TRBJ1-2; D unclear. This CDR3 spans 13 amino acids. V was cut by 2 bases and J by 2 bases, with 6 bases left in between. Germline V CDR1 and CDR2: WNHNN, SYGVQD (reference sequence). In DNA form, the CDR3 reads TGCGCCAGCAGTGAGACACCCAACTATGGCTACACCTTC. Translating gives CASSETPNYGYTF.

V gene TRBV2 combines with J gene TRBJ1-5, with 7 bases matching TRBD1. V dropped 0 bases and J dropped 3; count of bases not matched to a gene: 2. This CDR3 spans 15 amino acids. CDR1 is SNHLY and CDR2 is FYNNEI in the germline V gene. The CDR3 DNA reads TGTGCCAGCAGTGAAGCGGGACAGCCCAATCAGCCCCAGCATTTT. Its protein product is CASSEAGQPNQPQHF.

The CDR3 nucleotides are TGTGCCAGCAGTCTAACTAGCGGGGGGCCATACGAGCAGTACTTC. It yields the protein CASSLTSGGPYEQYF. V gene TRBV27 combines with J gene TRBJ2-7; 12 bases align to TRBD2. CDR3 length equals 15 residues. J lost 4 bases, V lost 5 bases, and 6 bases had no gene match. Germline V lookup: CDR1 MNHEY, CDR2 SMNVEV (reference sequence).

The V call is TRBV5-6, the J call TRBJ2-5; 7 positions agree with TRBD1. Trimming cost V 4 bases and J 1 base; bases outside gene matches: 4. CDR1 is SGHDT and CDR2 is YYEEEE in the germline V gene. This CDR3 spans 14 amino acids. The CDR3 sequence: CASSKDRLQETQYF. Written as DNA, the CDR3 is TGTGCCAGCAGCAAGGACAGGCTCCAAGAGACCCAGTACTTC.

J is TRBJ2-2 and V is TRBV7-2; 8 nucleotides agree with TRBD1. Per the germline V gene, CDR1 is SGHTA and CDR2 is FQGNSA. The J segment lost 6 bases and the V segment lost 5 bases, leaving 8 bases of the junction unmatched. CDR3 length equals 15 residues. The CDR3 region is CASSGRDRRSGELFF. The CDR3 DNA sequence: TGTGCCAGCAGCGGGCGGGACAGGAGGTCCGGGGAGCTGTTTTTT.

The genes are TRBV7-2 and TRBJ1-1; the D is unclear. This CDR3 comprises 14 residues. Germline values: CDR1 SGHTA, CDR2 FQGNSA. Trimming removed 3 bases from V and 1 base from J, with 9 bases in between. CDR3 protein: CASSFGTENTEAFF. The DNA for the CDR3 is TGTGCCAGCAGCTTCGGAACAGAGAACACTGAAGCTTTCTTT.

The chain links TRBV3-1 (or the pseudogene TRBV3-2) to TRBJ2-1, with 9 nucleotides matching TRBD2. Germline V CDR1 and CDR2: LGHDT, YNNKEL (reference sequence). V gave up 8 bases and J gave up 6 bases; unmatched junction bases: 5. The CDR3 has 13 residues. Here the CDR3 reads CASSSGGRNEQFF. CDR3 DNA sequence: TGTGCCAGCTCCAGCGGGGGGCGCAATGAGCAGTTCTTC.

The CDR3 DNA sequence: TGTGCCAGTAGTACAAGCGGGACAGGGGCAACTAATGAAAAACTGTTTTTT. Its protein is CASSTSGTGATNEKLFF. The chain links TRBV19 to TRBJ1-4; 10 positions match TRBD1. Trimming cost V 4 bases and J 0 bases; bases outside gene matches: 5. The CDR3 length is 17 residues. Germline V gene lookup returns CDR1 LNHDA and CDR2 SQIVND (reference sequence).

This clone has just one count. The chain is built from TRBV5-1 and TRBJ2-3, with 8 bases matching TRBD2. The CDR3 has 15 amino acids. Germline V lookup: CDR1 SGHRS, CDR2 YFSETQ. J was trimmed by 2 bases and V by 4 bases; bases with no gene match: 6. CDR3 region: CASSPGLDLTDTQYF. CDR3 sequence (DNA): TGCGCCAGCAGCCCGGGACTAGACCTCACAGATACGCAGTATTTT. The full variable domain, rest sourced from reference TRBV5-1 and TRBJ2-3, is KAGVTQTPRYLIKTRGQQVTLSCSPISGHRSVSWYQQTPGQGLQFLFEYFSETQRNKGNFPGRFSGRQFSNSRSEMNVSTLELGDSALYLCASSPGLDLTDTQYFGPGTRLTVL.

The chain is built from TRBV18 and TRBJ1-1; D unresolved. The CDR3 has 15 amino acids. The V end lost 3 bases, the J end lost 2 bases, and 13 bases lay between the germline ends. CDR1 is KGHSH and CDR2 is LQKENI in the germline V gene. The CDR3 reads CASSPSSGTNTEAFF. CDR3 sequence (DNA): TGTGCCAGCTCACCGTCCTCGGGAACTAACACTGAAGCTTTCTTT.

The V call is TRBV7-9, the J call TRBJ2-5; D gene unclear. The V and J ends lost 5 bases and 4 bases respectively, with 8 bases between them. The CDR3 runs 12 residues. Germline values: CDR1 SEHNR, CDR2 FQNEAQ (reference sequence). The CDR3 sequence is CASSASRETQYF. CDR3 in DNA: TGTGCCAGCAGCGCGAGCCGAGAGACCCAGTACTTC. Together with reference TRBV7-9 and TRBJ2-5, the CDR3 gives the full variable domain: DTGVSQNPRHKITKRGQNVTFRCDPISEHNRLYWYRQTLGQGPEFLTYFQNEAQLEKSRLLSDRFSAERPKGSFSTLEIQRTEQGDSAMYLCASSASRETQYFGPGTRLLVL.

The chain uses TRBV28 and TRBJ1-1; D unclear. Per the germline V gene, CDR1 is MDHEN and CDR2 is SYDVKM. CDR3 length: 15 amino acids. The V and J ends lost 2 bases and 1 base respectively, with 11 bases between them. The CDR3 protein is CASSLGQVGNTEAFF. The DNA of the CDR3 is TGTGCCAGCAGTTTAGGGCAGGTCGGGAACACTGAAGCTTTCTTT.

The V gene is TRBV4-2, the J gene TRBJ2-7, with D possibly matching TRBD2 (6 bases). Trimming took off 4 bases at V and 8 bases at J, with 18 bases between the two ends. Per germline, CDR1 LGHNA and CDR2 YNFKEQ. The CDR3 is 14 residues long. The CDR3 coding sequence is TGTGCCAGCAGCCTAGGCCGGGACTTGAGGCAGCAGTACTTC. It codes for CASSLGRDLRQQYF.

This chain joins TRBV9 and TRBJ1-6; 8 bases line up with TRBD1. The V gene's germline CDR1 is SGDLS and CDR2 YYNGEE. CDR3 size: 15 residues. The V segment lost 4 bases and the J segment 8 bases; nucleotides outside the gene matches: 8. The CDR3 protein is CASSLGQGDDSPLHF. DNA of the CDR3: TGTGCCAGCAGCCTCGGACAGGGCGACGATTCACCCCTCCACTTT.

Written as DNA, the CDR3 is TGCAGTGCTGGGGGGGTTTATGGCTACACCTTC. This gives the protein CSAGGVYGYTF. The V gene is TRBV20-1, the J gene TRBJ1-2; a possible D gene is TRBD1 (5 bases). Germline CDR1 and CDR2: DFQATT and SNEGSKA (reference sequence). Trimming took off 5 bases at V and 5 bases at J, with 9 bases between the two ends. This CDR3 is 11 amino acids long.